These 9 T cell receptor beta chains were all obtained from the same sample, sequenced in a study of CD8 T cells in ankylosing spondylitis. One entry per CDR3 protein results from TCRdb running MiXCR on the 5' RACE reads. The sample lists 130,000 or so distinct CDR3 sequences; around 7% were seen once. The sample taken for sequencing was blood, either unsorted or a sorted T cell fraction (not recorded which). These receptor sequences come from a male donor with ankylosing spondylitis or in good health (not recorded which).

In its sample, this clonotype was seen many times. This CDR3 reads CASSPARGGNYGYTF. In nucleotides, the CDR3 is TGTGCCAGCAGCCCCGCGAGGGGAGGAAACTATGGCTACACCTTC. This sequence joins TRBV7-3 and TRBJ1-2; D is perhaps TRBD1 (5 bases). CDR3 length: 15 residues. Germline loops: CDR1 SGHTA, CDR2 FQGTGA. Trimming shortened V by 5 bases and J by 2 bases, and 15 bases separated the two germline ends.

The chain employs TRBV12-3 or TRBV12-4 and TRBJ1-2; D perhaps matches TRBD1 (5 bases). V was cut by 5 bases and J by 7 bases, with 14 bases left in between. The CDR3 is 13 residues long. The CDR3 coding sequence is TGTGCCAGCAGTCTGGAGGGGAGTAGTGGCTACACCTTC. Amino acid sequence: CASSLEGSSGYTF.

This clonotype was seen at least ten times. The gene calls are TRBV5-1 and TRBJ2-1, with 7 bases fitting TRBD1. The ends lost 1 base at V and 4 bases at J; junction bases unmatched: 8. Germline CDR1 is SGHRS and CDR2 is YFSETQ. The CDR3 sequence is 16 residues long. CDR3 bases: TGCGCCAGCAGCTTGCAAGGGACAGCTTCTTACAATGAGCAGTTCTTC. It encodes CASSLQGTASYNEQFF.

This clonotype was detected ten times or more. This rearrangement joins TRBV18 to TRBJ1-1; D is possibly TRBD1 (5 bases). This CDR3 has 15 residues. The V end was cut by 3 bases, the J end by 3 bases, with 14 bases between. CDR1 is KGHSH and CDR2 is LQKENI in the germline V gene. The CDR3 DNA reads as TGTGCCAGCTCACCCTCGGGGGTTTCGTACACTGAAGCTTTCTTT. This sequence encodes CASSPSGVSYTEAFF.

There are many counts of this clonotype. The J gene is TRBJ2-7, the V gene TRBV3-1, with 7 bases matching TRBD1. The CDR3 extends over 14 amino acids. With V trimmed by 2 bases and J by 1 base, 2 bases remained unmatched. Germline-derived CDR1 and CDR2 are LGHDT and YNNKEL (reference sequence). CDR3 in DNA: TGTGCCAGCAGCCAACCGGGACAGTCCTACGAGCAGTACTTC. Protein sequence: CASSQPGQSYEQYF.

In its sample, this clonotype was seen many times. The chain couples TRBV12-3 or TRBV12-4 to TRBJ1-2; D call uncertain. Trimming pared 3 bases from V and 8 bases from J, leaving 10 bases between. CDR3 length: 12 residues. In nucleotides, the CDR3 is TGTGCCAGCAGTTTCGATATAGTGGGCTACACCTTC. Amino acid sequence: CASSFDIVGYTF.

This clonotype showed up many times. The J gene is TRBJ2-1, the V gene TRBV9; possibly TRBD1 for D (6 bases). Trimming cost V 4 bases and J 7 bases, with 15 bases left between them. The CDR3 contains 14 residues. Germline lookup yields CDR1 SGDLS and CDR2 YYNGEE. The CDR3 region is CASSFAGTTNEQFF. DNA of the CDR3: TGTGCCAGCAGCTTCGCCGGGACAACGAATGAGCAGTTCTTC.

This clonotype was detected only a few times. The V gene is TRBV10-1, the J gene TRBJ2-1; possibly TRBD1 or TRBD2 for D (5 bases each). The CDR3 runs 14 residues. The germline gives CDR1 WNHNN, CDR2 SYGVQD (reference sequence). Trimming pared 7 bases from V and 3 bases from J, leaving 13 bases between. Here the CDR3 reads CASMRRDLYNEQFF. The CDR3 DNA follows: TGCGCCAGCATGCGACGGGACCTCTACAATGAGCAGTTCTTC.

This clonotype was found many times. V usage is TRBV7-2 and J usage is TRBJ2-1, with D possibly matching TRBD2 (6 bases). CDR1 and CDR2 (germline): SGHTA, FQGNSA. V lost 5 bases to trimming and J lost 5 bases, with 22 bases between them. This CDR3 is built from 17 residues. The CDR3 loop reads CASSQHPNGGVHNEQFF. The DNA of the CDR3 is TGTGCCAGCAGCCAGCATCCTAACGGGGGTGTCCACAATGAGCAGTTCTTC.